This TCR beta chain was identified during a study of blood T cell repertoires in COVID-19. Study background: The samples span acute and convalescent COVID-19 from the United States, Italy and Spain. From T cells, B-cell-depleted T cells, or PBMCs came the material, which was cDNA or gDNA.

V dropped 3 bases and J dropped 5 bases, with 7 bases sitting between them. The CDR3 loop spans 11 amino acids. CDR1 is DFQATT, CDR2 SNEGSKA, per germline (reference sequence). Assay: immunoSEQ multiplex PCR; the TCRdb copy retains only in-frame clones and omits some. The data show some 180,000 clones, with more than 75% seen just once and roughly 2% held by the top ten. The sequence came from a man aged 45-65 years who had recovered from COVID-19. This chain connects TRBV20-1 to TRBJ2-5, with D perhaps TRBD2 (6 bases). The sequenced material came from peripheral blood. The CDR3 reads CSASREETQYF. The CDR3 nucleotides are TGCAGTGCTAGCCGGGAGGAGACCCAGTACTTC.